Listed here are 6 T cell receptor beta chains from one sample, sequenced in a study of T cells in women clearing cervical HPV infection. Sequencing used immunoSEQ multiplex PCR; TCRdb keeps in-frame clones, though not all of them. The clone table shows some 39,000 clones, with the ten largest holding 1.7%. Material for sequencing was blood buffy coat. These receptors all stem from a woman aged 18 to 69 with a cervical HPV16 infection that either progressed to CIN3+ or cleared (not recorded which).

In the case of this clone: The CDR3 goes on 3 residues after the read ends, and that part is filled in from the germline J gene. The chain has TRBV5-4 and TRBJ2-3; 14 nucleotides line up with TRBD2. The CDR3 sequence is 16 residues long. The germline CDR1 and CDR2 sequences are SGHNT and YYREEE (reference sequence). CDR3 residues: CASFPGTSGGGETQYF. The CDR3 bases that were read are TGTGCCAGCTTCCCCGGGACTAGCGGGGGAGGGGAGACG.

To note about this clone: The CDR3 is cut off 3 residues early in the read; its end comes from the germline J gene. This chain uses TRBV6-2 or TRBV6-3 with TRBJ1-2, with D maybe TRBD1 (6 bases). Germline V lookup: CDR1 MNHEY, CDR2 SVGEGT. The CDR3 is 11 amino acids. Partial CDR3 DNA: TGTGCCAGCAGCCAGAGTGGGACA. It translates to CASSQSGT. The whole CDR3 sequence reads CASSQSGTYTF.

In the case of this clone: The read ends 3 residues early relative to the CDR3; the germline J gene fills the gap. The chain couples TRBV20-1 to TRBJ2-7; TRBD1 is a possible D gene (6 bases). V lost 0 bases, J lost 3 bases, and 18 bases lay in between. The CDR3 extends over 16 amino acids. Germline values: CDR1 DFQATT, CDR2 SNEGSKA (reference sequence). The part of the CDR3 DNA that was read is TGCAGTGCTAGAGATAGGGGGAACGGCGCCGGCTACGAG. It encodes CSARDRGNGAGYE. The entire CDR3 is CSARDRGNGAGYEQYF.

Details on this clone: Read coverage stops 3 residues before the CDR3 terminus; the germline J gene supplies the remainder. The rearrangement joins TRBV12-3 or TRBV12-4 to TRBJ1-6; no definite D call. Trimming stripped 4 bases from V and 2 bases from J, with 3 bases between. The CDR3 runs 13 residues. Partial CDR3 DNA: TGTGCCAGCAGTTCCACCTATAATTCACCC. Translation: CASSSTYNSP. The whole CDR3 sequence reads CASSSTYNSPLHF.

In the case of this clone: The DNA ends 3 residues before the CDR3 does, and the rest of the CDR3 is filled in from the germline J gene. The chain links TRBV7-8 to TRBJ2-2, with a weak D call TRBD2 (6 bases). The CDR3 runs to 14 residues. The V gene's germline CDR1 is SGHVS and CDR2 FQNEAQ. CDR3: CASSLARTNEKLFF. The sequenced CDR3 bases are TGTGCCAGCAGCTTAGCGCGGACTAATGAAAAG.

In the case of this clone: The CDR3 goes on 3 residues after the read ends, and that part is filled in from the germline J gene. The chain carries TRBV5-1 and TRBJ1-2; D gene unclear. Germline V gene data show CDR1 as SGHRS and CDR2 as YFSETQ. CDR3 length: 14 amino acids. Trimming left V 0 bases short and J 4 bases short, with 10 bases between. CDR3 amino acids: CASSLEEGFYGYTF. The DNA read from the CDR3 is TGCGCCAGCAGCTTGGAGGAGGGCTTCTATGGC.